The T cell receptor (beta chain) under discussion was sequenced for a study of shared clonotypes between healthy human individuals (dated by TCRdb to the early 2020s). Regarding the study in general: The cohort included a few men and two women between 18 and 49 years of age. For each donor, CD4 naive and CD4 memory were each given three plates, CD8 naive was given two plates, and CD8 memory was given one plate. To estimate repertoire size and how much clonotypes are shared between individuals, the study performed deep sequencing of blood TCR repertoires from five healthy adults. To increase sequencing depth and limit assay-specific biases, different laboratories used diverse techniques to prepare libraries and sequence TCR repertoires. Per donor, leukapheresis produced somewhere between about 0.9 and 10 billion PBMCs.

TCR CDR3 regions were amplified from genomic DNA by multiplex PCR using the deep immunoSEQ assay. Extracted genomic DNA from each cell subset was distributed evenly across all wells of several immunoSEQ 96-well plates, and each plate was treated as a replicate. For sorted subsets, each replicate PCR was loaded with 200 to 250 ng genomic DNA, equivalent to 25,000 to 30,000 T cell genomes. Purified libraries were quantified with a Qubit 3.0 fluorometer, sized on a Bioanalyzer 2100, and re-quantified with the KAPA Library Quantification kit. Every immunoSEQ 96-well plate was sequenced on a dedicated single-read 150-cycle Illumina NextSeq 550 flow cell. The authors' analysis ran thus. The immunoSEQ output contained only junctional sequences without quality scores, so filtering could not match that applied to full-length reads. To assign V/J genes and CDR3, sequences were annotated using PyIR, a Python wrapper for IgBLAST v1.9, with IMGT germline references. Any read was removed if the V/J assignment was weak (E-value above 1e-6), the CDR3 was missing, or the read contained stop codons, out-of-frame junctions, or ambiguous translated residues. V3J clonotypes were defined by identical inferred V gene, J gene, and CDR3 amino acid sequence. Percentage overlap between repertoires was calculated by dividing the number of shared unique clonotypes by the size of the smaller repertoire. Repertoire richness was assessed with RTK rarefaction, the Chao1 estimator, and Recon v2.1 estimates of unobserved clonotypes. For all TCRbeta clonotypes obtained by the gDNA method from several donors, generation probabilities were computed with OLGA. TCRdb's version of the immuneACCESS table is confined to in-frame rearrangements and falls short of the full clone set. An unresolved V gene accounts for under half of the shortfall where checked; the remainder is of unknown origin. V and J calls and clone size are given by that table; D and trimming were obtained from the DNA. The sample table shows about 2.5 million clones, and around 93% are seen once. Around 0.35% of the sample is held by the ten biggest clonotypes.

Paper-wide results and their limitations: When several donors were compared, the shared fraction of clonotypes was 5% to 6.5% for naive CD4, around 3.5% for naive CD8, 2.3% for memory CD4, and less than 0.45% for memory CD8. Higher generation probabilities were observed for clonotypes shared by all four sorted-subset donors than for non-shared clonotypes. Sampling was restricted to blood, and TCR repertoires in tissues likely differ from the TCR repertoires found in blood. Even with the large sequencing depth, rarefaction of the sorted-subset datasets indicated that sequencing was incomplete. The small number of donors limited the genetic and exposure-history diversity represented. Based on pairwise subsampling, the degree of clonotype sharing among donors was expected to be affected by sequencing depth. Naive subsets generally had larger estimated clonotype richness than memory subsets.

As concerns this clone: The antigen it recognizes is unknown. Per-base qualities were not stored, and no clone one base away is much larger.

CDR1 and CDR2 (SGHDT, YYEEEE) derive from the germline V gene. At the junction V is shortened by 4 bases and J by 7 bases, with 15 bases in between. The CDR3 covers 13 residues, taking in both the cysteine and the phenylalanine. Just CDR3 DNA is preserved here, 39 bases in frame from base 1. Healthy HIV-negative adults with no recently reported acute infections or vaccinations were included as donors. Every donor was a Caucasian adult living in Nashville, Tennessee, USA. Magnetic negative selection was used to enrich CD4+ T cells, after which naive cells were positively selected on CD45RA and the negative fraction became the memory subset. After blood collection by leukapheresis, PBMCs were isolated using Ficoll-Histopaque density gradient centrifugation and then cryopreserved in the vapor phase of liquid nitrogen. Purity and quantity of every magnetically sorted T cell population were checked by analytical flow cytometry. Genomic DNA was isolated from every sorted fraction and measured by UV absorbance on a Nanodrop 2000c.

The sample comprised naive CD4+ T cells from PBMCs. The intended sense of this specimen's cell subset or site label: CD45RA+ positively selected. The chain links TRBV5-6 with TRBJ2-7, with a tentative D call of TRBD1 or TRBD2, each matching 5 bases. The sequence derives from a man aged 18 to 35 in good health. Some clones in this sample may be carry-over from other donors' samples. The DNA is TGTGCCAGCAGCCCTCCGGGACCGGGTGAGCAGTACTTC. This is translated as CASSPPGPGEQYF.